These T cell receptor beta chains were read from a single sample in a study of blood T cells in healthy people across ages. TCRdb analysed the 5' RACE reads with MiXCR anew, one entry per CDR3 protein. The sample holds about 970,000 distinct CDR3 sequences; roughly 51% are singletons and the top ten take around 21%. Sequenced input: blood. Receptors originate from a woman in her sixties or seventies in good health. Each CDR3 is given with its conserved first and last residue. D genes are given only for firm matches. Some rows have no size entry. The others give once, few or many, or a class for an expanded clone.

TGTGCCAGCAGCCCTAATCTAGCGAGGAGGGGAGATACGCAGTATTTT,CASSPNLARRGDTQYF,-,TRBJ2-3,TRBV7-9,-
TGCAGCGTAGCCGGGACTAGCGCCACCTACGAGCAGTACTTC,CSVAGTSATYEQYF,few,TRBJ2-7,TRBV29-1,TRBD2
TGTGCCAGCAGCTTATCGGGGACATATAGCAATCAGCCCCAGCATTTT,CASSLSGTYSNQPQHF,-,TRBJ1-5,TRBV7-2,-
TGCAGCGCCAAAGCGGGAGGGCTAAGAGATACGCAGTATTTT,CSAKAGGLRDTQYF,few,TRBJ2-3,TRBV29-1,TRBD2
TGCGCCAGCAGCAACTGGGGCCTAGGGAACACAGATACGCAGTATTTT,CASSNWGLGNTDTQYF,-,TRBJ2-3,TRBV4-1,-
TGTGCCAGCAGTTGGGCGGCCCAGGGGGGTGAGCAGTTCTTC,CASSWAAQGGEQFF,-,TRBJ2-1,TRBV27,-
TGTGCCAGCAGTGCCGCGGGACTAGCGGGAGTGTACGAGCAGTACTTC,CASSAAGLAGVYEQYF,few,TRBJ2-7,TRBV2,TRBD2
TGTGCCACCAGTGGGTATGGGCAAGAGACCCAGTACTTC,CATSGYGQETQYF,many,TRBJ2-5,TRBV24-1,-
TGCGCCAGCAGCTTGGACGGGCCCGGACGGTACTTC,CASSLDGPGRYF,-,TRBJ2-4,TRBV5-1,-
TGTGCCCTCACACAAATAGGGTCAGAGACCCAGTACTTC,CALTQIGSETQYF,-,TRBJ2-5,TRBV2,-
TGTGCCAGCAGCTTGGCCCACACCGGGACAGGGGGCTACGAGCAGTACTTC,CASSLAHTGTGGYEQYF,-,TRBJ2-7,TRBV5-6,TRBD1
TGTGCCAGCAAGAGTTACAGTCGGTACACAGATACGCAGTATTTT,CASKSYSRYTDTQYF,-,TRBJ2-3,TRBV12-3/TRBV12-4,-
TGTGCCAGCAGCTTAGCGGGACAGGTAAATCAGCCCCAGCATTTT,CASSLAGQVNQPQHF,-,TRBJ1-5,TRBV7-2,TRBD1
TGTGCCAGTAGATCGCGGGGGGAGGAGGCCCCTGAAGCTTTCTTT,CASRSRGEEAPEAFF,-,TRBJ1-1,TRBV27,-
TGTGCCAGCAGCCTCTGGCCCCAAAGCTCCTACGAGCAGTACTTC,CASSLWPQSSYEQYF,few,TRBJ2-7,TRBV7-2,-
TGTGCCAGCAGCGGTTTTGGGGCGGGACTAAGACAAACGAGCACAGATACGCAGTATTTT,CASSGFGAGLRQTSTDTQYF,few,TRBJ2-3,TRBV7-9,TRBD2
TGTGCCAGCTCGGGGTGGGGCACCGGGGAGCTGTTTTTT,CASSGWGTGELFF,-,TRBJ2-2,TRBV7-2,-
TGTGCCAGCAGGAGGACTAGCGGTAGCCCAGATACGCAGTATTTT,CASRRTSGSPDTQYF,-,TRBJ2-3,TRBV7-2,TRBD2
TGTGCCAGCAGCAACGGACAGGACAATGAGCAGTTCTTC,CASSNGQDNEQFF,-,TRBJ2-1,TRBV7-6,TRBD1
TGCGCCAGCAGCCAAGATCCATCTACCGACACAGATACGCAGTATTTT,CASSQDPSTDTDTQYF,-,TRBJ2-3,TRBV4-1,-
TGTGCCAGCAGGTTAGGTAGTCTGGCCCAGCATTTT,CASRLGSLAQHF,-,TRBJ1-5,TRBV12-3/TRBV12-4,-
TGTGCCACCAGTGATTTGAGTTCTAGTCAAGAGACCCAGTACTTC,CATSDLSSSQETQYF,few,TRBJ2-5,TRBV24-1,-
TGCAGTGCTAGAGACAGGGCATTACGGGAGGGTCACCAAACTGGCTACGAGCAGTACTTC,CSARDRALREGHQTGYEQYF,-,TRBJ2-7,TRBV20-1,TRBD2
TGTGCCAGTTATGAGCGCCTTAATGAAAAACTGTTTTTT,CASYERLNEKLFF,-,TRBJ1-4,TRBV28,-
TGTGCCAGCAGGCCACAGGGCGGACTAGCGGGAGCAGGCCCCTACTACGAGCAGTACTTC,CASRPQGGLAGAGPYYEQYF,-,TRBJ2-7,TRBV6-1,TRBD2
TGTGCCAGCAGCGTAGGGGTTGTTGCAGATACGCAGTATTTT,CASSVGVVADTQYF,-,TRBJ2-3,TRBV9,-
TGCGCCAGCAGCCAACCTAGCAATCAGCCCCAGCATTTT,CASSQPSNQPQHF,few,TRBJ1-5,TRBV4-1,-
TGTGCCAGCAGCTTAGATAGCTGGACCCAGTACTTC,CASSLDSWTQYF,-,TRBJ2-5,TRBV7-9,-
TGTGCCATCAGTGACAGGGGTGATGGCGCTGAAGCTTTCTTT,CAISDRGDGAEAFF,few,TRBJ1-1,TRBV10-3,-
TGTGCCAGCAGCTTCAATAGGGTGGAGTATGGCTACACCTTC,CASSFNRVEYGYTF,few,TRBJ1-2,TRBV7-2,-
TGTGCCAGCAGCGACATAACCCCAAGAGATCGGTACTTC,CASSDITPRDRYF,-,TRBJ2-7,TRBV6-2/TRBV6-3,-
TGCAGTGCTAACTTCAAGGAATTCTATGGCTACACCTTC,CSANFKEFYGYTF,-,TRBJ1-2,TRBV20-1,-
TGTGCCAGCGGGGGTGTAAATGAGCAGTTCTTC,CASGGVNEQFF,-,TRBJ2-1,TRBV6-6,-
TGCAGTGCATCACTAGCGGGCCAGCGGAATGAGCAGTTCTTC,CSASLAGQRNEQFF,few,TRBJ2-1,TRBV20-1,TRBD2
TGTGCCACCAGCAGAGATCAGGGGAGCAAAAACATTCAGTACTTC,CATSRDQGSKNIQYF,few,TRBJ2-4,TRBV15,-
TGTGCCAGCAGCGCGGGACAAAATTACGAGCAGTACTTC,CASSAGQNYEQYF,-,TRBJ2-7,TRBV12-3/TRBV12-4,-
TGTGCCAGCACATGGGGGTTTCTTGAAAAACTGTTTTTT,CASTWGFLEKLFF,-,TRBJ1-4,TRBV12-3/TRBV12-4,-
TGTGCCAGCAGCCCCGGAAATCCTAACAACTATTCACCCCTCCACTTT,CASSPGNPNNYSPLHF,few,TRBJ1-6,TRBV3-1,-
TGTGCCAGCAGCTCCATAGCGGGAGAGGGCACAGATACGCAGTATTTT,CASSSIAGEGTDTQYF,-,TRBJ2-3,TRBV7-6,TRBD2
TGCGCCAGCAGCCAACCACAGGGGATCTCCTACGAGCAGTACTTC,CASSQPQGISYEQYF,-,TRBJ2-7,TRBV4-1,TRBD1
TGTGCCAGCAGTTCCCTTGGACAGGGGGGAAGAGAGACCCAGTACTTC,CASSSLGQGGRETQYF,-,TRBJ2-5,TRBV27,TRBD1
TGTGCCACCAGCAGACCTGACAGGGTTGGAGATACGCAGTATTTT,CATSRPDRVGDTQYF,-,TRBJ2-3,TRBV15,TRBD1
TGCAGTGCTAGAGATGGCGGGCAGGGAAGAGGTAACGAGCAGTACTTC,CSARDGGQGRGNEQYF,-,TRBJ2-7,TRBV20-1,-
TGTGCTAGTGGTTTGCGGACCGGGGCAGAATACTACGAGCAGTACTTC,CASGLRTGAEYYEQYF,-,TRBJ2-7,TRBV12-5,-
TGCGCCAGCAGGGTCGTGGGACTAGCGGCAAGGGGGCAGTTCTTC,CASRVVGLAARGQFF,few,TRBJ2-1,TRBV5-1,TRBD2
TGTGCCAGCAGCCTCGGACGGGCGCACGCGGATACGCAGTATTTT,CASSLGRAHADTQYF,once,TRBJ2-3,TRBV28,-
TGTGCCAGCAGCTCTCTAGCGGGAGTGAGGGAGCAGTACTTC,CASSSLAGVREQYF,-,TRBJ2-7,TRBV7-6,TRBD2
TGTGCCAGCAGCCAGTTCCGGGACACCCTAACGCAGCCCCAGCATTTT,CASSQFRDTLTQPQHF,-,TRBJ1-5,TRBV3-1,-